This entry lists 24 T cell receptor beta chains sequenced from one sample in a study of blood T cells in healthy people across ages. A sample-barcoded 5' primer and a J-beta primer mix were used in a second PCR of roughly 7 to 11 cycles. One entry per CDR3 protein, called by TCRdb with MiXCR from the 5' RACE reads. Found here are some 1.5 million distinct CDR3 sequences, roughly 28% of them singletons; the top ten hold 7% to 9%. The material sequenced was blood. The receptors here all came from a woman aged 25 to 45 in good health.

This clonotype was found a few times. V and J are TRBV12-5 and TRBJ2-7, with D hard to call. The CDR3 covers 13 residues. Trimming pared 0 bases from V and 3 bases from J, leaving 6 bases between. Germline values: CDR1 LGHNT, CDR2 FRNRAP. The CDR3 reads CASGLVGYYEQYF. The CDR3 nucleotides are TGTGCTAGTGGTTTGGTAGGGTACTACGAGCAGTACTTC.

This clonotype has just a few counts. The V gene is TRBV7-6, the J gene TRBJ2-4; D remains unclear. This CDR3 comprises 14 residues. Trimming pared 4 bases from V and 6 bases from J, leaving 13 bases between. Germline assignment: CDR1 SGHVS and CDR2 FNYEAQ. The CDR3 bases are TGTGCCAGCAGCTCCCAGCATGAGCCAAACATTCAGTACTTC. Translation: CASSSQHEPNIQYF.

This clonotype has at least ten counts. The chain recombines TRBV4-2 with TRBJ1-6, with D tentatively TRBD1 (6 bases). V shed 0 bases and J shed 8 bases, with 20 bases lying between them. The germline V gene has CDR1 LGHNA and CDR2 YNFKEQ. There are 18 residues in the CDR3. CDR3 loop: CASSQDLSGGGRDSPLHF. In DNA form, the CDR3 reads TGTGCCAGCAGCCAAGATCTTAGTGGCGGGGGGCGCGATTCACCCCTCCACTTT.

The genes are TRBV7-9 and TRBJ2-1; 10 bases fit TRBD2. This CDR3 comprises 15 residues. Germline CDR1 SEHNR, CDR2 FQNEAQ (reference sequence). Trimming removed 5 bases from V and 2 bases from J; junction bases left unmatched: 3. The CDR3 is CASSHSGGTYNEQFF. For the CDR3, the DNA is TGTGCCAGCAGCCATAGCGGGGGGACCTACAATGAGCAGTTCTTC. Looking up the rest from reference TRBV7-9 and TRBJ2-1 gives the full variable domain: DTGVSQNPRHKITKRGQNVTFRCDPISEHNRLYWYRQTLGQGPEFLTYFQNEAQLEKSRLLSDRFSAERPKGSFSTLEIQRTEQGDSAMYLCASSHSGGTYNEQFFGPGTRLTVL.

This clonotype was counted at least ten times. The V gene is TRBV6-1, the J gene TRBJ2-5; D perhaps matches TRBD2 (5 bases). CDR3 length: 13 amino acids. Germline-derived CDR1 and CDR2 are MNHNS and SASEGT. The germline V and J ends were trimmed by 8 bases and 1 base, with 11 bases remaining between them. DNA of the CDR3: TGTGCCAGCGGATGGACTCTCCAAGAGACCCAGTACTTC. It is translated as CASGWTLQETQYF.

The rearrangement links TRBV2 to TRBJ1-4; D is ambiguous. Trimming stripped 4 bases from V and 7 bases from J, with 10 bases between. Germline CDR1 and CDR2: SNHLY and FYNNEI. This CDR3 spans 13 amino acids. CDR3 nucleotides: TGTGCCAGCAGTGCAGGCCTGGTTGAAAAACTGTTTTTT. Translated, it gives CASSAGLVEKLFF. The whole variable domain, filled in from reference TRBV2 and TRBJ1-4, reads EPEVTQTPSHQVTQMGQEVILRCVPISNHLYFYWYRQILGQKVEFLVSFYNNEISEKSEIFDDQFSVERPDGSNFTLKIRSTKLEDSAMYFCASSAGLVEKLFFGSGTQLSVL.

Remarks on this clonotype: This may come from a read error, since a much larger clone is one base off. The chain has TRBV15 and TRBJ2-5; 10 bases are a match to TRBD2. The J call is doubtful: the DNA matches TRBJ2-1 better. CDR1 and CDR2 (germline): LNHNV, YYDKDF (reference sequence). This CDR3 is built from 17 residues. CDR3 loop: CATSRALSGRLQETQFF. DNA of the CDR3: TGTGCCACCAGCAGAGCCCTTAGCGGGAGGCTCCAAGAGACCCAGTTCTTC.

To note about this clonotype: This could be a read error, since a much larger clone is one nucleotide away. The CDR3 region has the DNA TGTGCCAGCAGCTTAAGTTCAGGGTCAGATACGCGGTATTTT. Translating gives CASSLSSGSDTRYF. This chain joins TRBV7-2 and TRBJ2-3, with TRBD1 as a possible D gene (5 bases). This CDR3 spans 14 amino acids. Per the germline V gene, CDR1 is SGHTA and CDR2 is FQGNSA. The variable domain in full, completed from reference TRBV7-2 and TRBJ2-3, reads GAGVSQSPSNKVTEKGKDVELRCDPISGHTALYWYRQSLGQGLEFLIYFQGNSAPDKSGLPSDRFSAERTGGSVSTLTIQRTQQEDSAVYLCASSLSSGSDTRYFGPGTRLTVL.

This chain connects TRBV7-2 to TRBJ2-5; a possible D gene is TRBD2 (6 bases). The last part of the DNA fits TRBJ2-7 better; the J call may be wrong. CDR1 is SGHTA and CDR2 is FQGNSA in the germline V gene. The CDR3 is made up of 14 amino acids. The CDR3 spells CASSSPSVAYEQYF. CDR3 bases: TGTGCCAGCAGCTCACCTAGCGTAGCATACGAGCAGTACTTC.

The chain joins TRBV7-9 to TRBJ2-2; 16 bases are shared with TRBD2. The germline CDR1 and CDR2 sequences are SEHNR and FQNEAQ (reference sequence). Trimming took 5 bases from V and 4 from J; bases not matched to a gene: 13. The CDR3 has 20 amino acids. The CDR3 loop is CASSGRPGTSGRVSTGELFF. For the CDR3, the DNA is TGTGCCAGCAGCGGAAGACCCGGGACTAGCGGGAGGGTTAGCACCGGGGAGCTGTTTTTT.

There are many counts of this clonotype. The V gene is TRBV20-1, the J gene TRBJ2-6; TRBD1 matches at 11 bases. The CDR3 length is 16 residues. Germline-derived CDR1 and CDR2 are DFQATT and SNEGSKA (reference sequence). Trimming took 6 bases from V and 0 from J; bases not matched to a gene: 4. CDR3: CSASGTGGSGANVLTF. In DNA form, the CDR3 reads TGCAGTGCGTCCGGGACAGGGGGCTCTGGGGCCAACGTCCTGACTTTC.

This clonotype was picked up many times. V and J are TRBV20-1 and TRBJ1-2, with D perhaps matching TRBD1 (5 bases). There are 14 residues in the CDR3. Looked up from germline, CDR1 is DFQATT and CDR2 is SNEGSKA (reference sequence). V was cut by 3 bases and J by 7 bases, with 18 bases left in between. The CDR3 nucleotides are TGCAGTGCTAGGGAACCTCAGGGAAAGGGTGGCTACACCTTC. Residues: CSAREPQGKGGYTF.

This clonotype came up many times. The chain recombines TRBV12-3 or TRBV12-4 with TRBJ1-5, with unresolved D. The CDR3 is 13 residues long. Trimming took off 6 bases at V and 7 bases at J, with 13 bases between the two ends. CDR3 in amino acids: CASSPSSGQPQHF. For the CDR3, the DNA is TGTGCCAGCAGCCCGAGTAGTGGCCAGCCCCAGCATTTT.

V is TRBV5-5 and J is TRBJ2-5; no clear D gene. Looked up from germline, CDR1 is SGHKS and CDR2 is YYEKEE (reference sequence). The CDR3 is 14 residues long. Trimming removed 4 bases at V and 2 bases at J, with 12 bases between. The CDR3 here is CASSPTAGQETQYF. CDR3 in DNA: TGTGCCAGCAGCCCGACGGCAGGTCAAGAGACCCAGTACTTC.

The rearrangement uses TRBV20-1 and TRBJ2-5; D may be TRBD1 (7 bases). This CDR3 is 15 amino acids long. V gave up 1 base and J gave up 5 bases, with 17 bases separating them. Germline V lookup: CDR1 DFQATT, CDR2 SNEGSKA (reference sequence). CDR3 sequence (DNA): TGCAGTGCTAGAGTACCCGGCAGGGGGAGGGAGACCCAGTACTTC. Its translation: CSARVPGRGRETQYF.

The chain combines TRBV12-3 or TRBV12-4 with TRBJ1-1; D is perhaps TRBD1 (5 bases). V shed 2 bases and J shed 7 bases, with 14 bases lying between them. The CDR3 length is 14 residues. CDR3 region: CASSLFQGRNEAFF. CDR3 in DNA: TGTGCCAGCAGTTTATTCCAGGGAAGGAATGAAGCTTTCTTT.

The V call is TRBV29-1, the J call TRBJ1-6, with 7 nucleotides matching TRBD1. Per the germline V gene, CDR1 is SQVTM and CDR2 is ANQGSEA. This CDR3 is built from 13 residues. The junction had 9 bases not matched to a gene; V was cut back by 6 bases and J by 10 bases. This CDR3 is CSVRQGDSSPLHF. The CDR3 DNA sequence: TGCAGCGTGAGACAGGGTGATAGCTCACCCCTCCACTTT.

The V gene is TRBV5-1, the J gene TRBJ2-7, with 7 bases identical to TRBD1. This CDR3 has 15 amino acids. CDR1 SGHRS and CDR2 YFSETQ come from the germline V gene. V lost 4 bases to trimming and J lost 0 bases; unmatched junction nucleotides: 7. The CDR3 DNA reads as TGCGCCAGCAGCCCCCTAGACAGGGACTCCTACGAGCAGTACTTC. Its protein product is CASSPLDRDSYEQYF.

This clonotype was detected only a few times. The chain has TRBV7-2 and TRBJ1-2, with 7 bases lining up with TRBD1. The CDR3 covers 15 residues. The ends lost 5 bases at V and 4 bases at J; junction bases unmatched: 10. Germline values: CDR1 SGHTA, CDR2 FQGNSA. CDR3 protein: CASSPGTALIYGYTF. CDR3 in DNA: TGTGCCAGCAGCCCCGGGACAGCCCTAATCTATGGCTACACCTTC.

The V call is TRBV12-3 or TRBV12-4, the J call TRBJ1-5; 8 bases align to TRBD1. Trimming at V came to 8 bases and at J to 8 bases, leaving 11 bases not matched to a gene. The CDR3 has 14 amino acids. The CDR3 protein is CASGTQGAIEPQHF. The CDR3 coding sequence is TGTGCCAGCGGTACCCAGGGGGCTATTGAGCCCCAGCATTTT.

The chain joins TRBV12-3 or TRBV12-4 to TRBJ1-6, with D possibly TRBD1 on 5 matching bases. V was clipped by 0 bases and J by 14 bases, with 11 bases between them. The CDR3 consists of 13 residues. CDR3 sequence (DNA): TGTGCCAGCAGTTTAGCGGGGGTTCGAGCCCTCCACTTT. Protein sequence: CASSLAGVRALHF.

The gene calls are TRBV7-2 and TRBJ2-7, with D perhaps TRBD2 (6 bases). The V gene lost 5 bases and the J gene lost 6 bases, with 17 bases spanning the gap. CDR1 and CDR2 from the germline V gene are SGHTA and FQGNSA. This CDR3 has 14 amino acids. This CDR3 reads CASSPGTYGPEQYF. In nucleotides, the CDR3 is TGTGCCAGCAGCCCTGGGACTTACGGGCCCGAGCAGTACTTC.

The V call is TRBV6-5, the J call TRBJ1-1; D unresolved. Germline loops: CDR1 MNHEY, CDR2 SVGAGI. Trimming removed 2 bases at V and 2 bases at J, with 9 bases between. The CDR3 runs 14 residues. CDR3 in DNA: TGTGCCAGCAGTTACGGTTCACTAAACACTGAAGCTTTCTTT. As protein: CASSYGSLNTEAFF.

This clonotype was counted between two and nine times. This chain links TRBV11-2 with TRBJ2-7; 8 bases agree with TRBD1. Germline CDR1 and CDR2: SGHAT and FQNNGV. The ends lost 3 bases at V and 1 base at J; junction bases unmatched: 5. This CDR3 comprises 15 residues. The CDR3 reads CASSLDRVRSYEQYF. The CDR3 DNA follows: TGTGCCAGCAGCTTGGACAGGGTTAGGTCCTACGAGCAGTACTTC.